The 26 T cell receptor beta chains below were found in one sample sequenced in a study of blood T cell repertoires in COVID-19. The repertoire was sequenced with immunoSEQ multiplex PCR; TCRdb's copy has only in-frame clones and lacks some. The data show hundreds of thousands of clones, roughly 90% seen once. The sequenced sample was PBMCs or T cells enriched from blood (not recorded which). These receptors came from a woman in her forties or fifties who had been exposed to COVID-19.

The CDR3 loop is CASGRGAITDTQYF. The CDR3 nucleotides are TGTGCAAGCGGCCGGGGGGCTATCACAGATACGCAGTATTTT. The chain recombines TRBV11-2 with TRBJ2-3, with D perhaps TRBD2 (7 bases). Germline V lookup: CDR1 SGHAT, CDR2 FQNNGV. The CDR3 is 14 residues long.

The chain employs TRBV5-1 and TRBJ2-2; 11 bases fit TRBD1. CDR1 and CDR2 from the germline V gene are SGHRS and YFSETQ. The V gene end was trimmed by 3 bases and the J gene end by 5 bases; junction bases not matched to a gene: 9. The CDR3 runs 17 residues. CDR3 region: CASSWGTGGLTTGELFF. As DNA, the CDR3 is TGCGCCAGCAGCTGGGGGACAGGGGGACTCACTACCGGGGAGCTGTTTTTT.

The chain carries TRBV3-1 (or the pseudogene TRBV3-2) and TRBJ1-1; D remains unclear. Trimming took off 1 base at V and 4 bases at J, with 13 bases between the two ends. This CDR3 spans 15 amino acids. The V gene's germline CDR1 is LGHDT and CDR2 YNNKEL (reference sequence). Here the CDR3 DNA reads TGTGCCAGCAGCCAAGTTCCCGGCGGGCCCACTGAAGCTTTCTTT. Protein: CASSQVPGGPTEAFF.

The V call is TRBV20-1, the J call TRBJ1-2; 7 bases align to TRBD1. This CDR3 has 10 residues. CDR1 DFQATT and CDR2 SNEGSKA come from the germline V gene (reference sequence). This CDR3 is CTGTEGAYTF. In DNA, the CDR3 is TGCACCGGAACAGAGGGGGCCTACACCTTC.

The CDR3 loop is CASSTGQVYGTDTQYF. In DNA form, the CDR3 reads TGCGCCAGCAGCACCGGACAGGTCTATGGCACAGATACGCAGTATTTT. This rearrangement joins TRBV5-1 to TRBJ2-3, with TRBD1 matching 7 bases. CDR3 length: 16 amino acids. The germline V gene has CDR1 SGHRS and CDR2 YFSETQ. J gave up 1 base and V 4 bases, and 9 bases lay outside the gene matches.

This chain links TRBV7-9 with TRBJ1-1; D gene uncertain. Germline lookup yields CDR1 SEHNR and CDR2 FQNEAQ (reference sequence). CDR3 length: 16 amino acids. The ends were cut back, 3 bases at V and 1 base at J, with 15 bases in the middle. The CDR3 region has the DNA TGTGCCAGCAGCTTTTCGGCGGCCTGGCCGAACACTGAAGCTTTCTTT. Its protein product is CASSFSAAWPNTEAFF.

V usage is TRBV5-1 and J usage is TRBJ2-7; tentatively, D is TRBD1 (7 bases). Trimming shortened V by 4 bases and J by 2 bases, and 13 bases separated the two germline ends. CDR1 is SGHRS, CDR2 YFSETQ, per germline. The CDR3 loop spans 14 amino acids. Here the CDR3 reads CASSRGDSPYEQYF. The CDR3 nucleotides read TGCGCCAGCAGCAGGGGGGACAGCCCCTACGAGCAGTACTTC.

The chain recombines TRBV5-6 with TRBJ1-2; 7 bases agree with TRBD1. Germline V CDR1 and CDR2: SGHDT, YYEEEE. This CDR3 comprises 14 residues. V shed 3 bases and J 3 bases; nucleotides not matched to a gene: 5. The CDR3 spells CASSSDGQDYGYTF. CDR3 nucleotide sequence: TGTGCCAGCAGCTCAGATGGACAGGACTATGGCTACACCTTC. The variable domain in full, with the rest retrieved from reference TRBV5-6 and TRBJ1-2, is DAGVTQSPTHLIKTRGQQVTLRCSPKSGHDTVSWYQQALGQGPQFIFQYYEEEERQRGNFPDRFSGHQFPNYSSELNVNALLLGDSALYLCASSSDGQDYGYTFGSGTRLTVV.

As for this clone: This sample includes further DNA sequences coding for the same CDR3. The chain links TRBV27 to TRBJ1-5, with D uncertain. The germline gives CDR1 MNHEY, CDR2 SMNVEV (reference sequence). CDR3 length: 13 residues. Between the trimmed V and J ends, which lost 5 bases and 4 bases, there was a span of 9 bases. In DNA, the CDR3 is TGTGCCAGCAGTCTAGGGAGAAATCAGCCCCAGCATTTT. It codes for CASSLGRNQPQHF.

J is TRBJ1-1 and V is TRBV6-5; D is perhaps TRBD1 (5 bases). Germline V gives CDR1 MNHEY, CDR2 SVGAGI. V dropped 7 bases and J dropped 6 bases, with 15 bases sitting between them. The CDR3 runs to 13 residues. For the CDR3, the DNA is TGTGCCAGCATTCGGGGGTCGGGGCCTGAAGCTTTCTTT. Protein sequence: CASIRGSGPEAFF.

The rearrangement uses TRBV28 and TRBJ1-5, with D perhaps TRBD1 (5 bases). V was trimmed by 6 bases and J by 1 base, leaving 10 bases between them. Germline V gene sequence: CDR1 MDHEN, CDR2 SYDVKM. CDR3 length: 14 amino acids. CDR3 amino acids: CASRRDGSNQPQHF. CDR3 coding DNA: TGTGCCAGCAGGCGGGACGGGAGCAATCAGCCCCAGCATTTT.

The chain carries TRBV10-3 and TRBJ2-7; TRBD1 might be the D (5 bases). The germline CDR1 and CDR2 sequences are ENHRY and SYGVKD. This CDR3 spans 12 amino acids. V shed 4 bases and J shed 6 bases, with 10 bases lying between them. In DNA form, the CDR3 reads TGTGCCATCAGTGCTACCAGGGCCGAGCAGTACTTC. Protein product: CAISATRAEQYF.

The sample holds a few counts of this clone. A read error may account for a junction end that differs from germline. The chain is built from TRBV7-7 and TRBJ2-5, with D perhaps TRBD2 (6 bases). CDR3 length: 14 amino acids. In germline, CDR1 is SSHAT, CDR2 FNYEAQ (reference sequence). CDR3 region: CASSLPGVQETQYF. CDR3 nucleotides: TGTGCTAGCAGCTTACCGGGAGTACAAGAGACCCAGTACTTC.

This clone was counted once. The genes are TRBV7-9 and TRBJ2-7, with 8 bases matching TRBD1. The CDR3 has 17 amino acids. The V segment lost 1 base and the J segment 0 bases; nucleotides outside the gene matches: 8. Germline-derived CDR1 and CDR2 are SEHNR and FQNEAQ (reference sequence). DNA of the CDR3: TGTGCCAGCAGCTTAGGAACCGGGACAGGTTTCTCCTACGAGCAGTACTTC. This gives the protein CASSLGTGTGFSYEQYF.

This chain connects TRBV5-5 to TRBJ1-1, with TRBD1 matching 7 bases. The trim removed 1 base at V and 4 bases at J, leaving 4 bases unmatched. The CDR3 runs to 14 residues. Germline V lookup: CDR1 SGHKS, CDR2 YYEKEE (reference sequence). The CDR3 spells CASSLTGAGTEAFF. The CDR3 nucleotides are TGTGCCAGCAGCTTGACAGGGGCGGGCACTGAAGCTTTCTTT.

This clone was counted only a few times. The rearrangement joins TRBV28 to TRBJ1-6, with 12 bases identical to TRBD1. The CDR3 has 15 residues. The junction had 11 bases not matched to a gene; V was cut back by 5 bases and J by 15 bases. The germline gives CDR1 MDHEN, CDR2 SYDVKM. The CDR3 sequence: CASSPPGQGATLLHF. The CDR3 DNA sequence: TGTGCCAGCAGTCCACCGGGACAGGGGGCTACACTCCTCCACTTT.

The gene calls are TRBV28 and TRBJ1-5; D unclear. Per the germline V gene, CDR1 is MDHEN and CDR2 is SYDVKM. The CDR3 has 14 amino acids. Between the trimmed V and J ends, which lost 3 bases and 2 bases, there was a span of 8 bases. The CDR3 reads CASSFLRGNQPQHF. The CDR3 nucleotides are TGTGCCAGCAGTTTCCTACGGGGCAATCAGCCCCAGCATTTT.

The gene calls are TRBV19 and TRBJ1-6; D not resolved. Germline V gene lookup returns CDR1 LNHDA and CDR2 SQIVND (reference sequence). The CDR3 runs to 16 residues. Trimming removed 2 bases at V and 5 bases at J, with 13 bases between. The CDR3: CASSILAGGNNSPLHF. CDR3 nucleotides: TGTGCCAGTAGTATACTGGCAGGAGGCAATAATTCACCCCTCCACTTT.

The chain recombines TRBV5-1 with TRBJ1-1, with D unclear. CDR1 is SGHRS and CDR2 is YFSETQ in the germline V gene. CDR3 length equals 15 residues. V lost 3 bases and J lost 1, with 13 bases in between. The CDR3 DNA follows: TGCGCCAGCAGCTCCCCGGGGTCGGCGAACACTGAAGCTTTCTTT. It encodes CASSSPGSANTEAFF.

J is TRBJ1-5 and V is TRBV7-2; TRBD1 aligns across 7 bases. Germline CDR1 is SGHTA and CDR2 is FQGNSA. With 1 base clipped from V and 6 bases from J, the junction kept 6 bases outside the gene matches. This CDR3 is 15 amino acids long. CDR3: CASSLDRGWGQPQHF. The CDR3, as DNA: TGTGCCAGCAGCTTAGACAGGGGCTGGGGTCAGCCCCAGCATTTT.

V is TRBV28 and J is TRBJ2-1; D call uncertain. The ends were cut back, 8 bases at V and 7 bases at J, with 18 bases in the middle. This CDR3 contains 14 residues. From germline, CDR1 is MDHEN and CDR2 SYDVKM. The CDR3 DNA is TGTGCCAGCCACACCCCCCCTTTATCGAATGAGCAGTTCTTC. It codes for CASHTPPLSNEQFF.

On this clone: Other nucleotide sequences in the sample specify the same CDR3. The chain is built from TRBV19 and TRBJ2-5, with D possibly matching TRBD2 (6 bases). Germline V CDR1 and CDR2: LNHDA, SQIVND (reference sequence). The CDR3 has 12 residues. Trimming removed 6 bases from V and 5 bases from J, with 10 bases in between. As DNA, the CDR3 is TGTGCCAGTAGACTAGCCGGTGAGACCCAGTACTTC. Its translation is CASRLAGETQYF.

The rearrangement joins TRBV2 to TRBJ2-1, with 12 nucleotides matching TRBD1. V gave up 6 bases and J gave up 9 bases; unmatched junction bases: 12. The CDR3 consists of 16 residues. Germline CDR1 reads SNHLY; CDR2 reads FYNNEI. In DNA form, the CDR3 reads TGTGCCAGCAGCGGGGACAGGGGGCCAAGAGGCGGTGAGCAGTTCTTC. Translating gives CASSGDRGPRGGEQFF.

There are a few counts of this clone. J is TRBJ2-7 and V is TRBV4-1; D possibly corresponds to TRBD1 (5 bases). V was cut by 4 bases and J by 2 bases, with 15 bases left in between. This CDR3 contains 15 residues. Germline CDR1 is MGHRA and CDR2 is YSYEKL. CDR3 DNA sequence: TGCGCCAGCAGCCCAAGCGAGACAGATCCCTACGAGCAGTACTTC. Its protein product is CASSPSETDPYEQYF.

Here the CDR3 reads CASTSQFPPVYEQYF. CDR3 DNA sequence: TGTGCCAGTACCTCCCAATTCCCACCGGTTTACGAGCAGTACTTC. This chain uses TRBV19 with TRBJ2-7; no reliable D call. The germline V and J ends were trimmed by 7 bases and 4 bases, with 20 bases remaining between them. The V gene's germline CDR1 is LNHDA and CDR2 SQIVND (reference sequence). CDR3 length equals 15 residues. Drawing the rest from reference TRBV19 and TRBJ2-7, the complete variable domain is DGGITQSPKYLFRKEGQNVTLSCEQNLNHDAMYWYRQDPGQGLRLIYYSQIVNDFQKGDIAEGYSVSREKKESFPLTVTSAQKNPTAFYLCASTSQFPPVYEQYFGPGTRLTVT.

This clone was seen many times. The chain is built from TRBV5-1 and TRBJ2-7, with unresolved D. The V end was cut by 0 bases, the J end by 2 bases, with 9 bases between. The CDR3 loop spans 14 amino acids. Germline lookup yields CDR1 SGHRS and CDR2 YFSETQ. The CDR3 DNA sequence: TGCGCCAGCAGCTTGGAAGCCACCACCTACGAGCAGTACTTC. This codes for CASSLEATTYEQYF.